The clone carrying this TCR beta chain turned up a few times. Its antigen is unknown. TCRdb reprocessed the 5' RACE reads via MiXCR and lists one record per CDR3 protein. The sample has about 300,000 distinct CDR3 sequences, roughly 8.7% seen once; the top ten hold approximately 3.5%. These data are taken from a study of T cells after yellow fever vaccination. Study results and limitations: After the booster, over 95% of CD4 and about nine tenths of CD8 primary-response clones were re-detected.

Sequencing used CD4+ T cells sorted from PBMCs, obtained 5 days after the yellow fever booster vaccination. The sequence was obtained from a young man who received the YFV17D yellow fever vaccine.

The CDR3 loop reads CASNSLYNSPLHF. The CDR3 DNA sequence: TGCGCCAGCAACAGTCTTTATAATTCACCCCTCCACTTT. The chain carries TRBV4-3 and TRBJ1-6; D is uncertain. The CDR3 runs to 13 residues. CDR1 is LGHNA, CDR2 YSLEER, per germline. V was pared by 7 bases and J by 4 bases, with 8 bases between.